Presented here are 23 T cell receptor beta chains from one specimen sequenced in a study of regulatory T cells in long-lasting Graves disease. The time point here: persistent/refractory GD, antithyroid drugs over 5 years with positive TRAb. Following extraction of RNA from PBMCs, that RNA was used to make the TCR library. Arm-PCR of CDR3 regions and iRepertoire HTBI primers were the basis on which TCR beta libraries were built. TCRdb reprocessed the multiplex PCR reads via MiXCR and lists one record per CDR3 protein. This sample has over 450,000 distinct CDR3 sequences; around a fifth occur once, and the top ten carry around 7%. This material consisted of peripheral blood mononuclear cells (PBMCs), taken when the disease was refractory, from a patient treated with antithyroid drugs. The receptors were sampled from a female donor with Graves disease.

Concerning this clonotype itself: A much larger clone is a single base away; this may be a read error. In nucleotides, the CDR3 is TGTGCCAGCAGGCGGACTAGCGGGAACACCGGGGAGCTGTTTTTT. Protein sequence: CASRRTSGNTGELFF. This rearrangement joins TRBV11-2 to TRBJ2-2, with 10 nucleotides matching TRBD2. V shed 6 bases, J shed 1 base, and the junction held 2 bases outside the gene matches. CDR3 length: 15 amino acids. The germline CDR1 and CDR2 sequences are SGHAT and FQNNGV.

This clonotype has at least ten counts. This chain links TRBV7-2 with TRBJ1-5; D is perhaps TRBD1 (6 bases). CDR3 length: 14 residues. Germline V lookup: CDR1 SGHTA, CDR2 FQGNSA. Trimming removed 1 base at V and 6 bases at J, with 10 bases between. Here the CDR3 DNA reads TGTGCCAGCAGCTTAGGCAGGGGTGGTCAGCCCCAGCATTTT. Protein product: CASSLGRGGQPQHF.

This clonotype was found a few times. The chain recombines TRBV5-6 with TRBJ2-5; tentatively, D is TRBD1 (5 bases). V was shortened by 1 base and J by 2 bases, with 15 bases between the two germline ends. Germline-derived CDR1 and CDR2 are SGHDT and YYEEEE. CDR3 length equals 16 residues. CDR3 coding DNA: TGTGCCAGCAGCTTGCAGGTGGAAGGGGTTCAAGAGACCCAGTACTTC. Residues: CASSLQVEGVQETQYF.

The table lists this clonotype with a count of one. The chain is built from TRBV5-1 and TRBJ2-5; no clear D gene. Germline CDR1 is SGHRS and CDR2 is YFSETQ. The germline V and J ends were trimmed by 7 bases and 5 bases, with 21 bases remaining between them. The CDR3 extends over 15 amino acids. CDR3 coding DNA: TGCGCCAGCGGCCACTTCTACCGTGGTCAGGAGACCCAGTACTTC. Translated, it gives CASGHFYRGQETQYF.

This clonotype was counted ten times or more. The chain employs TRBV12-3 or TRBV12-4 and TRBJ1-1, with D unresolved. V was clipped by 5 bases and J by 6 bases, with 13 bases between them. The CDR3 extends over 13 amino acids. CDR3 region: CASSPGYGAEAFF. The CDR3 DNA is TGTGCCAGCAGTCCGGGCTACGGGGCTGAAGCTTTCTTT.

The chain couples TRBV4-1 to TRBJ2-1; possibly TRBD1 for D (5 bases). V lost 0 bases and J lost 10, with 10 bases in between. CDR1 is MGHRA, CDR2 YSYEKL, per germline. CDR3 length equals 13 residues. DNA of the CDR3: TGCGCCAGCAGCCAAGAGCAGGGTTACGAGCAGTTCTTC. Protein sequence: CASSQEQGYEQFF.

In its sample, this clonotype was seen a few times. This rearrangement joins TRBV30 to TRBJ2-2; D not resolved. The ends were cut back, 2 bases at V and 6 bases at J, with 7 bases in the middle. The CDR3 runs to 12 residues. Germline-derived CDR1 and CDR2 are GTSNPN and SVGIG (reference sequence). CDR3 sequence: CAWSTFPGELFF. The CDR3 DNA reads as TGTGCCTGGAGTACTTTCCCCGGGGAGCTGTTTTTT.

The gene calls are TRBV30 and TRBJ2-5; D possibly corresponds to TRBD2 (5 bases). The V end was cut by 8 bases, the J end by 2 bases, with 24 bases between. The CDR3 spans 16 residues. Germline loops: CDR1 GTSNPN, CDR2 SVGIG (reference sequence). CDR3 nucleotide sequence: TGTGCCCCAGGAGCTAGCTATCAACCCACACAAGAGACCCAGTACTTC. This sequence encodes CAPGASYQPTQETQYF.

J is TRBJ2-5 and V is TRBV7-9; D uncertain. This CDR3 is 15 amino acids long. V lost 0 bases, J lost 7 bases, and 15 bases lay in between. Germline CDR1 and CDR2: SEHNR and FQNEAQ (reference sequence). As DNA, the CDR3 is TGTGCCAGCAGCTTAGCAGCCTACCCCGATGGGACCCAGTACTTC. The encoded protein is CASSLAAYPDGTQYF.

The V and J genes are TRBV19 and TRBJ2-1, with 7 bases aligning to TRBD2. The CDR3 sequence is 15 residues long. V lost 2 bases and J lost 0; bases outside the gene matches: 1. CDR1 is LNHDA, CDR2 SQIVND, per germline (reference sequence). CDR3: CASSISGGSYNEQFF. CDR3 coding DNA: TGTGCCAGTAGTATATCGGGGGGCTCCTACAATGAGCAGTTCTTC.

The table lists this clonotype with a few counts. V gene TRBV3-1 combines with J gene TRBJ2-7, with 13 bases identical to TRBD2. Per germline, CDR1 LGHDT and CDR2 YNNKEL (reference sequence). The CDR3 has 17 amino acids. The V and J ends lost 1 base and 1 base, in that order; junction bases with no gene match: 4. CDR3 region: CASSQGTSGSLSYEQYF. The DNA of the CDR3 is TGTGCCAGCAGCCAAGGGACTAGCGGGAGCTTATCCTACGAGCAGTACTTC.

This clonotype was observed at least ten times. The chain joins TRBV2 to TRBJ1-2; no definite D call. CDR3 length equals 12 residues. Trimming took off 9 bases at V and 3 bases at J, with 11 bases between the two ends. Germline V gene data show CDR1 as SNHLY and CDR2 as FYNNEI. The CDR3 loop is CASVALDYGYTF. DNA for the CDR3: TGTGCCAGTGTGGCCCTTGACTATGGCTACACCTTC.

The chain combines TRBV6-2 or TRBV6-3 with TRBJ2-7; the D is unclear. Trimming shortened V by 0 bases and J by 3 bases, and 6 bases separated the two germline ends. Per germline, CDR1 MNHEY and CDR2 SVGEGT. CDR3 length: 13 amino acids. For the CDR3, the DNA is TGTGCCAGCAGTTACTCGGGGTACTACGAGCAGTACTTC. It codes for CASSYSGYYEQYF.

There are many counts of this clonotype. V gene TRBV6-2 or TRBV6-3 combines with J gene TRBJ1-2; possible D gene TRBD1, 6 bases. This CDR3 has 14 amino acids. V gave up 1 base and J gave up 8 bases, with 14 bases separating them. Germline V gene lookup returns CDR1 MNHEY and CDR2 SVGEGT. The CDR3 nucleotides are TGTGCCAGCAGTTACTTTTGGGCAGGGGAAGGCTACACCTTC. As protein: CASSYFWAGEGYTF.

Ten or more counts support this clonotype. This chain uses TRBV28 with TRBJ1-3; TRBD1 aligns across 8 bases. CDR1 is MDHEN and CDR2 is SYDVKM in the germline V gene. The J segment lost 8 bases and the V segment lost 5 bases, leaving 5 bases of the junction unmatched. The CDR3 runs 13 residues. The CDR3 nucleotides are TGTGCCAGCAGTCCTACAGGGGGTGACACCATATATTTT. This codes for CASSPTGGDTIYF.

This clonotype was found a few times. The chain combines TRBV6-1 with TRBJ2-7, with a tentative D call TRBD1 (6 bases). The CDR3 covers 13 residues. Germline-derived CDR1 and CDR2 are MNHNS and SASEGT. Trimming removed 8 bases at V and 2 bases at J, with 13 bases between. The CDR3 here is CASGEGGPYEQYF. CDR3 DNA sequence: TGTGCCAGCGGGGAAGGGGGTCCCTACGAGCAGTACTTC.

This clonotype was recorded at least ten times. The chain carries TRBV7-9 and TRBJ1-5, with 7 bases lining up with TRBD1. With V trimmed by 1 base and J by 1 base, 1 base remained unmatched. CDR3 length equals 15 residues. Germline V lookup: CDR1 SEHNR, CDR2 FQNEAQ (reference sequence). The CDR3 protein is CASSLGRGSNQPQHF. The CDR3 DNA sequence: TGTGCCAGCAGCTTAGGCAGGGGGAGCAATCAGCCCCAGCATTTT.

In its sample, this clonotype was seen a few times. The chain couples TRBV20-1 to TRBJ1-5; D may be TRBD1 (6 bases). Germline loops: CDR1 DFQATT, CDR2 SNEGSKA (reference sequence). V lost 6 bases and J lost 0, with 12 bases in between. The CDR3 totals 14 residues. The CDR3 loop is CSARQENSNQPQHF. The CDR3 nucleotides read TGCAGTGCGAGACAGGAGAATAGCAATCAGCCCCAGCATTTT.

This sequence joins TRBV5-1 and TRBJ2-7, with D tentatively TRBD2 (5 bases). This CDR3 is built from 13 residues. The germline gives CDR1 SGHRS, CDR2 YFSETQ. The germline V and J ends were trimmed by 4 bases and 5 bases, with 13 bases remaining between them. CDR3 sequence: CASSLSLEDEQYF. The CDR3, as DNA: TGCGCCAGCAGCCTGTCGCTGGAGGACGAGCAGTACTTC. The complete variable domain, with remaining parts taken from reference TRBV5-1 and TRBJ2-7, reads KAGVTQTPRYLIKTRGQQVTLSCSPISGHRSVSWYQQTPGQGLQFLFEYFSETQRNKGNFPGRFSGRQFSNSRSEMNVSTLELGDSALYLCASSLSLEDEQYFGPGTRLTVT.

In this sample, this clonotype turned up many times. The chain has TRBV3-1 and TRBJ1-2; D remains unclear. CDR3 length: 13 residues. Trimming left V 1 base short and J 7 bases short, with 10 bases between. Germline V CDR1 and CDR2: LGHDT, YNNKEL (reference sequence). Here the CDR3 reads CASSQALSRGYTF. The CDR3 coding sequence is TGTGCCAGCAGCCAAGCCCTGAGCCGTGGCTACACCTTC.

This clonotype was recorded many times. The rearrangement joins TRBV6-2 or TRBV6-3 to TRBJ1-1; the D gene is possibly TRBD1 (5 bases). Germline-derived CDR1 and CDR2 are MNHEY and SVGEGT. Trimming stripped 0 bases from V and 7 bases from J, with 9 bases between. CDR3 length: 13 residues. This CDR3 reads CASSYSGTVEAFF. CDR3 DNA sequence: TGTGCCAGCAGTTACTCGGGGACGGTTGAAGCTTTCTTT.

This clonotype showed up many times. The chain couples TRBV28 to TRBJ1-1, with unresolved D. V was cut by 5 bases and J by 0 bases, with 7 bases left in between. Germline V gene lookup returns CDR1 MDHEN and CDR2 SYDVKM. CDR3 size: 13 residues. CDR3 region: CASSPSMNTEAFF. For the CDR3, the DNA is TGTGCCAGCAGTCCGAGCATGAACACTGAAGCTTTCTTT. The whole variable domain, remainder taken from reference TRBV28 and TRBJ1-1, is DVKVTQSSRYLVKRTGEKVFLECVQDMDHENMFWYRQDPGLGLRLIYFSYDVKMKEKGDIPEGYSVSREKKERFSLILESASTNQTSMYLCASSPSMNTEAFFGQGTRLTVV.

The chain links TRBV11-2 to TRBJ1-1; maybe TRBD1 (5 bases). Trimming removed 0 bases at V and 3 bases at J, with 8 bases between. CDR3 size: 14 residues. Germline V gives CDR1 SGHAT, CDR2 FQNNGV. The CDR3 sequence is CASSLDGADTEAFF. The CDR3 DNA sequence: TGTGCCAGCAGCTTAGATGGGGCCGACACTGAAGCTTTCTTT.